Given below is one T cell receptor (beta chain) in context. This entry belongs to a study of blood T cell repertoires in COVID-19. Study at large: Samples taken during acute and convalescent COVID-19 were collected in the United States, Italy and Spain. PBMCs, B-cell-depleted T cells, or T cells provided the cDNA or gDNA that made up the material.

Germline-derived CDR1 and CDR2 are MNHEY and SMNVEV (reference sequence). Trimming removed 0 bases from V and 1 base from J, with 8 bases in between. CDR3 length equals 15 residues. As handled by the study authors: Estimates of nucleated cell counts were drawn from the amplification of reference gene primers. Produced via immunoSEQ multiplex PCR; TCRdb's table is partial and in-frame only. Clone size and the V and J calls come from that table; the DNA yielded D and trimming. The sample lists tens of thousands of clones; around 80% were seen once. The clonotype comes from a human donor in a cohort sampled during active COVID-19. V and J are TRBV27 and TRBJ2-3; possibly TRBD2 for D (5 bases). Sequenced: peripheral blood. The CDR3 sequence is CASSLSYGGTDTQYF. CDR3 coding DNA: TGTGCCAGCAGTTTATCGTACGGGGGCACAGATACGCAGTATTTT.